These 28 T cell receptor beta chains were all obtained from the same sample, sequenced in a study of blood T cell repertoires in COVID-19. Measured with immunoSEQ multiplex PCR; TCRdb has only the in-frame clones, and not every one. The sample includes approximately 300,000 clones, under 90% of them seen just once. The material sequenced was PBMCs or T cells enriched from blood (not recorded which). The receptors come from a woman aged 18-30 years who had recovered from COVID-19.

The chain is built from TRBV19 and TRBJ1-2; 9 nucleotides agree with TRBD1. Trimming took 5 bases from V and 8 from J; bases not matched to a gene: 6. The germline V gene has CDR1 LNHDA and CDR2 SQIVND (reference sequence). This CDR3 is 13 amino acids long. The CDR3 sequence is CASSSGTGTGYTF. DNA for the CDR3: TGTGCCAGTAGTTCCGGGACAGGGACGGGCTACACCTTC.

The genes are TRBV19 and TRBJ2-2, with 12 nucleotides matching TRBD1. Trimming at V came to 3 bases and at J to 5 bases, leaving 7 bases not matched to a gene. Germline-derived CDR1 and CDR2 are LNHDA and SQIVND (reference sequence). The CDR3 runs to 17 residues. The CDR3: CASSMLRDRGQTGELFF. In DNA form, the CDR3 reads TGTGCCAGTAGTATGCTCCGGGACAGGGGGCAGACCGGGGAGCTGTTTTTT.

The chain uses TRBV10-1 and TRBJ2-7; D is possibly TRBD1 (6 bases). The germline V gene has CDR1 WNHNN and CDR2 SYGVQD (reference sequence). The CDR3 contains 14 residues. Deletions cut 2 bases from V and 4 bases from J, with 12 bases between. Written as DNA, the CDR3 is TGCGCCAGCAGTGAGAGCTGGACAGTTTACGAGCAGTACTTC. This sequence encodes CASSESWTVYEQYF.

The chain carries TRBV28 and TRBJ1-2, with 8 bases matching TRBD1. The trim removed 2 bases at V and 8 bases at J, leaving 10 bases unmatched. The CDR3 runs 15 residues. Germline V gene lookup returns CDR1 MDHEN and CDR2 SYDVKM. The CDR3: CASSLIGRGRRGYTF. The CDR3 bases are TGTGCCAGCAGTTTAATAGGCAGGGGGCGCCGGGGCTACACCTTC.

The chain uses TRBV19 and TRBJ1-1; the D gene is possibly TRBD1 (5 bases). Germline V gene lookup returns CDR1 LNHDA and CDR2 SQIVND (reference sequence). The ends were cut back, 4 bases at V and 4 bases at J, with 13 bases in the middle. CDR3 length equals 14 residues. Here the CDR3 DNA reads TGTGCCAGTAGTACCTCCAGGGAGGTCACTGAAGCTTTCTTT. Encoded protein: CASSTSREVTEAFF.

The rearrangement joins TRBV11-2 to TRBJ1-4; D remains unclear. Germline V gene data show CDR1 as SGHAT and CDR2 as FQNNGV. The V end lost 3 bases, the J end lost 8 bases, and 13 bases lay between the germline ends. The CDR3 has 14 amino acids. The CDR3 DNA follows: TGTGCCAGCAGCTTGACGGTTAGAGGCGAAAAACTGTTTTTT. Its translation: CASSLTVRGEKLFF.

The J gene is TRBJ1-1, the V gene TRBV4-1, with D uncertain. The CDR3 is 15 residues long. Trimming cost V 1 base and J 4 bases, with 13 bases left between them. Looked up from germline, CDR1 is MGHRA and CDR2 is YSYEKL. CDR3 region: CASSQVVGHTTEAFF. Written as DNA, the CDR3 is TGCGCCAGCAGCCAAGTGGTTGGGCATACCACTGAAGCTTTCTTT.

As DNA, the CDR3 is TGTGCCAGCAGGGTGGGGGCCTTTGGCGGCTACACCTTC. The encoded protein is CASRVGAFGGYTF. This sequence joins TRBV6-5 and TRBJ1-2, with D perhaps matching TRBD1 (6 bases). CDR3 size: 13 residues. V was shortened by 6 bases and J by 8 bases, with 16 bases between the two germline ends. Germline V gene sequence: CDR1 MNHEY, CDR2 SVGAGI.

The rearrangement uses TRBV19 and TRBJ1-1; D gene uncertain. V lost 6 bases, J lost 0 bases, and 8 bases lay in between. The CDR3 is made up of 13 amino acids. Per germline, CDR1 LNHDA and CDR2 SQIVND (reference sequence). The CDR3 sequence: CASRFQVNTEAFF. The CDR3, as DNA: TGTGCCAGTAGGTTCCAGGTGAACACTGAAGCTTTCTTT.

This chain uses TRBV3-1 (or the pseudogene TRBV3-2) with TRBJ2-7, with 14 positions matching TRBD2. The CDR3 length is 18 residues. The V gene end was trimmed by 2 bases and the J gene end by 2 bases; junction bases not matched to a gene: 8. Germline CDR1 LGHDT, CDR2 YNNKEL (reference sequence). CDR3 residues: CASSQHTRTSGGPYEQYF. The CDR3 nucleotides are TGTGCCAGCAGCCAACACACAAGGACTAGCGGGGGGCCCTACGAGCAGTACTTC.

The chain uses TRBV19 and TRBJ1-2, with TRBD1 as a possible D gene (5 bases). From germline, CDR1 is LNHDA and CDR2 SQIVND (reference sequence). The CDR3 spans 12 residues. The V gene lost 5 bases and the J gene lost 8 bases, with 12 bases spanning the gap. Written as DNA, the CDR3 is TGTGCCAGTAGTCCTCAGGGTTGGGGCTACACCTTC. This encodes CASSPQGWGYTF.

V is TRBV4-2 and J is TRBJ2-4; 11 bases line up with TRBD2. J gave up 0 bases and V 3 bases, and 4 bases lay outside the gene matches. The length of the CDR3 is 17 residues. Germline CDR1 is LGHNA and CDR2 is YNFKEQ. The CDR3 loop reads CASSQGLAVLAKNIQYF. CDR3 nucleotide sequence: TGTGCCAGCAGCCAGGGACTAGCGGTACTAGCCAAAAACATTCAGTACTTC.

This chain links TRBV5-1 with TRBJ1-2; TRBD1 might be the D (6 bases). This CDR3 is 14 amino acids long. Germline CDR1 reads SGHRS; CDR2 reads YFSETQ. Trimming stripped 0 bases from V and 7 bases from J, with 13 bases between. CDR3 sequence (DNA): TGCGCCAGCAGCTTGGTAGCAGGGGAGGGTGGCTACACCTTC. This codes for CASSLVAGEGGYTF.

The CDR3 protein is CASSYGSGGDNEQFF. CDR3 in DNA: TGTGCCAGCAGCTATGGTAGCGGGGGAGACAATGAGCAGTTCTTC. The rearrangement joins TRBV7-3 to TRBJ2-1; TRBD2 aligns across 9 bases. J was trimmed by 5 bases and V by 4 bases; bases with no gene match: 6. The germline V gene has CDR1 SGHTA and CDR2 FQGTGA. CDR3 size: 15 residues.

V is TRBV19 and J is TRBJ1-4, with unresolved D. Trimming took off 1 base at V and 5 bases at J, with 11 bases between the two ends. The CDR3 consists of 15 residues. CDR1 is LNHDA, CDR2 SQIVND, per germline (reference sequence). The DNA for the CDR3 is TGTGCCAGTAGTATAGGTGGAGCCGTGAATGAAAAACTGTTTTTT. It specifies CASSIGGAVNEKLFF.

The rearrangement uses TRBV29-1 and TRBJ2-3; 11 bases align to TRBD2. CDR1 and CDR2 (germline): SQVTM, ANQGSEA. V gave up 4 bases and J gave up 5 bases; unmatched junction bases: 5. This CDR3 contains 14 residues. CDR3 sequence (DNA): TGCAGCGTTGGGTCTAGCGGGGGGAAAGATACGCAGTATTTT. Translation gives CSVGSSGGKDTQYF.

This rearrangement joins TRBV19 to TRBJ1-3; no reliable D call. The germline V and J ends were trimmed by 5 bases and 0 bases, with 5 bases remaining between them. Germline V gives CDR1 LNHDA, CDR2 SQIVND (reference sequence). This CDR3 is 13 amino acids long. The CDR3 DNA reads TGTGCCAGTAGTCTAATCTCTGGAAACACCATATATTTT. Encoded protein: CASSLISGNTIYF.

The gene calls are TRBV4-2 and TRBJ2-3; 8 positions match TRBD1. Per germline, CDR1 LGHNA and CDR2 YNFKEQ. With V trimmed by 4 bases and J by 3 bases, 6 bases remained unmatched. This CDR3 contains 15 residues. CDR3 in DNA: TGTGCCAGCAGCCTAGACGGACAGGGAACAGATACGCAGTATTTT. It yields the protein CASSLDGQGTDTQYF.

The chain combines TRBV28 with TRBJ1-6; D is unresolved. The CDR3 covers 18 residues. The V gene lost 2 bases and the J gene lost 5 bases, with 19 bases spanning the gap. The germline V gene has CDR1 MDHEN and CDR2 SYDVKM. For the CDR3, the DNA is TGTGCCAGCAGTTTACTCAGCGGAGGACTGAGTAATAATTCACCCCTCCACTTT. This codes for CASSLLSGGLSNNSPLHF.

V and J are TRBV11-2 and TRBJ2-1, with 7 bases that match TRBD2. Looked up from germline, CDR1 is SGHAT and CDR2 is FQNNGV. J gave up 0 bases and V 1 base, and 0 bases lay outside the gene matches. The CDR3 extends over 15 amino acids. The CDR3 protein is CASSLGGGSYNEQFF. In DNA, the CDR3 is TGTGCCAGCAGCTTAGGCGGGGGCTCCTACAATGAGCAGTTCTTC.

The J gene is TRBJ2-1, the V gene TRBV28; a possible D gene is TRBD2 (7 bases). V gave up 8 bases and J gave up 1 base, with 12 bases separating them. This CDR3 is 14 amino acids long. Germline CDR1 MDHEN, CDR2 SYDVKM. The CDR3 reads CASYGGRSYNEQFF. The CDR3 DNA sequence: TGTGCCAGCTACGGGGGGCGGTCCTACAATGAGCAGTTCTTC.

V and J are TRBV7-2 and TRBJ2-7; possible D gene TRBD2, 6 bases. V gave up 0 bases and J gave up 3 bases, with 15 bases separating them. From germline, CDR1 is SGHTA and CDR2 FQGNSA. This CDR3 region has 16 residues. CDR3 sequence: CASSLAEGSLVYEQYF. The CDR3 DNA reads as TGTGCCAGCAGCTTAGCGGAGGGGAGTCTAGTCTACGAGCAGTACTTC. Full variable domain (outside the CDR3, taken from reference TRBV7-2 and TRBJ2-7): GAGVSQSPSNKVTEKGKDVELRCDPISGHTALYWYRQSLGQGLEFLIYFQGNSAPDKSGLPSDRFSAERTGGSVSTLTIQRTQQEDSAVYLCASSLAEGSLVYEQYFGPGTRLTVT.

The CDR3 loop reads CASSASVDTQYF. The DNA of the CDR3 is TGCGCCAGCAGTGCCTCGGTGGATACGCAGTATTTT. This chain connects TRBV10-1 to TRBJ2-3; D gene unclear. The CDR3 is 12 residues long. V shed 4 bases and J shed 6 bases, with 8 bases lying between them. Germline V gene lookup returns CDR1 WNHNN and CDR2 SYGVQD (reference sequence).

This clone was seen a single time. The chain employs TRBV11-3 and TRBJ1-3, with TRBD1 identical over 8 bases. The V gene end was trimmed by 5 bases and the J gene end by 4 bases; junction bases not matched to a gene: 10. Germline values: CDR1 SGHNT, CDR2 YENEEA. This CDR3 contains 16 residues. The DNA for the CDR3 is TGTGCCAGCAGCCACGGTTCAGGGGGCGCCGGAAACACCATATATTTT. Its protein product is CASSHGSGGAGNTIYF. Based on the CDR3 plus reference TRBV11-3 and TRBJ1-3, the full variable domain is EAGVVQSPRYKIIEKKQPVAFWCNPISGHNTLYWYLQNLGQGPELLIRYENEEAVDDSQLPKDRFSAERLKGVDSTLKIQPAELGDSAVYLCASSHGSGGAGNTIYFGEGSWLTVV.

This clone has only a few counts. For the CDR3, the DNA is TGTGCCAGCAGCTGGCGACAGGGAGAGAATGAAAAACTGTTTTTT. Its translation is CASSWRQGENEKLFF. The chain recombines TRBV11-2 with TRBJ1-4, with 7 bases that match TRBD1. The CDR3 is made up of 15 amino acids. J gave up 5 bases and V 4 bases, and 7 bases lay outside the gene matches. Germline CDR1 and CDR2: SGHAT and FQNNGV.

This chain connects TRBV11-2 to TRBJ2-3; 11 bases align to TRBD2. Germline trimming cut 1 base from V and 10 bases from J; bases unmatched to any gene: 10. Germline V gene lookup returns CDR1 SGHAT and CDR2 FQNNGV. CDR3 length: 16 amino acids. The CDR3 DNA reads as TGTGCCAGCAGCTTAGGGCTAGCGGGGGGAAGGGTGTCGCAGTATTTT. Translating gives CASSLGLAGGRVSQYF.

The chain employs TRBV12-3 or TRBV12-4 and TRBJ2-3, with D maybe TRBD2 (5 bases). Trimming left V 10 bases short and J 0 bases short, with 11 bases between. This CDR3 region has 13 residues. The CDR3 bases are TGTGCCACCACTAGGGCTAGCACAGATACGCAGTATTTT. Translated, it gives CATTRASTDTQYF.

This clone showed up just once. The chain has TRBV19 and TRBJ1-5; D gene uncertain. Deletions cut 0 bases from V and 0 bases from J, with 6 bases between. Germline V gene data show CDR1 as LNHDA and CDR2 as SQIVND (reference sequence). The CDR3 is 15 residues long. The DNA of the CDR3 is TGTGCCAGTAGTATAGATTTAAATAGCAATCAGCCCCAGCATTTT. Translated, it gives CASSIDLNSNQPQHF.